This TCR beta chain was sequenced for a study of blood T cell repertoires in COVID-19. The CDR3 covers 15 residues. CDR1 is MGHRA and CDR2 is YSYEKL in the germline V gene. V lost 0 bases and J lost 7, with 12 bases in between. Generated by immunoSEQ multiplex PCR, the TCRdb table keeps only in-frame clones and is missing some. The sample shows approximately 170,000 clones, about 85% of them seen only once. The TCR sequence derives from a woman in her sixties or seventies with COVID-19, enrolled during active disease. The sequencing sample was made of peripheral blood. V gene TRBV4-1 combines with J gene TRBJ1-4; no definite D call. The DNA of the CDR3 is TGCGCCAGCAGCCAAGATTGGGGAGTGGGTGAAAAACTGTTTTTT. Translated, it gives CASSQDWGVGEKLFF.